Below, 29 T cell receptor beta chains from the same sample are listed, as sequenced in a study of human T cells and chemical hapten exposure. TCRdb reanalysed the RACE reads using MiXCR and keeps one entry per CDR3 protein. This sample has around 120,000 distinct CDR3 sequences; roughly 14% occur once, and the top ten carry 2.8%. Time point indicated: pre-sensitization, week 0. Treatment denoted: therapeutic diphenylcyclopropenone sensitization with weekly scalp DPC. The source material was whole blood, sampled in connection with sensitization to the hapten diphenylcyclopropenone (DPC). These receptors all come from a woman between 18 and 29 years old with alopecia areata. Some clones in this sample may be carry-over from other donors' samples.

The rearrangement joins TRBV7-6 to TRBJ1-6; the D is unclear. The germline CDR1 and CDR2 sequences are SGHVS and FNYEAQ. This CDR3 is 14 amino acids long. V was pared by 4 bases and J by 7 bases, with 11 bases between. The CDR3 DNA sequence: TGTGCCAGCAGCTCAAAGGGTCCAAATTCACCCCTCCACTTT. Translation: CASSSKGPNSPLHF.

This clonotype showed up just a few times. The chain links TRBV6-6 to TRBJ1-2; D gene ambiguous. The V gene lost 2 bases and the J gene lost 10 bases, with 11 bases spanning the gap. Germline lookup yields CDR1 MNHNY and CDR2 SVGAGI (reference sequence). The CDR3 totals 12 residues. CDR3 amino acids: CASSYDGEPYTF. CDR3 nucleotide sequence: TGTGCCAGCAGTTACGACGGGGAACCCTACACCTTC.

The V call is TRBV9, the J call TRBJ1-2; D remains ambiguous. The length of the CDR3 is 12 residues. The V end lost 4 bases, the J end lost 6 bases, and 10 bases lay between the germline ends. CDR1 is SGDLS and CDR2 is YYNGEE in the germline V gene. Written as DNA, the CDR3 is TGTGCCAGCAGCCTGAATGGCGATGGCTACACCTTC. It yields the protein CASSLNGDGYTF.

The sample holds many counts of this clonotype. The chain recombines TRBV5-4 with TRBJ2-3, with unresolved D. CDR3 size: 14 residues. Germline V CDR1 and CDR2: SGHNT, YYREEE (reference sequence). V dropped 0 bases and J dropped 2 bases, with 7 bases sitting between them. CDR3 DNA sequence: TGTGCCAGCAGCTTGGTGGGGTACACAGATACGCAGTATTTT. This codes for CASSLVGYTDTQYF.

This clonotype was counted a few times. V and J are TRBV6-2 or TRBV6-3 and TRBJ2-7, with TRBD1 matching over 11 bases. The CDR3 is 15 residues long. The V gene end was trimmed by 7 bases and the J gene end by 2 bases; junction bases not matched to a gene: 7. Germline CDR1 reads MNHEY; CDR2 reads SVGEGT. Here the CDR3 DNA reads TGTGCCAGCACCTCACCGGGACAGGGGGCCTACGAGCAGTACTTC. This sequence encodes CASTSPGQGAYEQYF.

Only a few counts were recorded for this clonotype. Here the CDR3 reads CASAQYGGPNQPQHF. CDR3 DNA sequence: TGTGCCAGCGCCCAATATGGGGGCCCCAATCAGCCCCAGCATTTT. The genes are TRBV28 and TRBJ1-5; D possibly corresponds to TRBD1 (6 bases). CDR3 length: 15 residues. V lost 8 bases and J lost 3, with 17 bases in between. Per the germline V gene, CDR1 is MDHEN and CDR2 is SYDVKM.

This clonotype has more than one count but fewer than ten. For the CDR3, the DNA is TGCAGTGTTAGGGGGGGACTGCGTGGTGAGCAGTTCTTC. Protein product: CSVRGGLRGEQFF. V is TRBV20-1 and J is TRBJ2-1; D may be TRBD2 (7 bases). Germline assignment: CDR1 DFQATT and CDR2 SNEGSKA (reference sequence). V shed 7 bases and J shed 9 bases, with 19 bases lying between them. The length of the CDR3 is 13 residues.

This clonotype was recorded a few times. This chain uses TRBV12-3 or TRBV12-4 with TRBJ1-1, with D unclear. The CDR3 has 15 amino acids. The V end was cut by 2 bases, the J end by 1 base, with 11 bases between. Here the CDR3 DNA reads TGTGCCAGCAGTTTAATCGCAGGACCGAACACTGAAGCTTTCTTT. It specifies CASSLIAGPNTEAFF.

This sequence joins TRBV7-8 and TRBJ1-6; D ambiguous. Germline CDR1 is SGHVS and CDR2 is FQNEAQ. Trimming took off 1 base at V and 9 bases at J, with 1 base between the two ends. This CDR3 is built from 11 residues. The CDR3 spells CASSLGSPLHF. The CDR3 DNA reads TGTGCCAGCAGCTTAGGTTCACCCCTCCACTTT.

The chain is built from TRBV5-4 and TRBJ2-7; no clear D. The CDR3 sequence is 13 residues long. V lost 0 bases and J 7 bases, leaving 11 bases between the germline ends. Germline lookup yields CDR1 SGHNT and CDR2 YYREEE (reference sequence). CDR3 region: CASSLGRLGEQYF. The CDR3 DNA reads TGTGCCAGCAGCTTGGGTAGGTTGGGGGAGCAGTACTTC.

This clonotype appeared many times. This chain connects TRBV6-6 to TRBJ1-4, with D uncertain. This CDR3 has 13 amino acids. Germline lookup yields CDR1 MNHNY and CDR2 SVGAGI (reference sequence). Trimming shortened V by 7 bases and J by 8 bases, and 14 bases separated the two germline ends. CDR3: CASIPPQGEKLFF. The CDR3 DNA reads TGTGCCAGCATCCCCCCTCAAGGCGAAAAACTGTTTTTT.

This clonotype was detected ten times or more. The chain joins TRBV12-3 or TRBV12-4 to TRBJ1-5; no firm D call. Trimming shortened V by 6 bases and J by 4 bases, and 7 bases separated the two germline ends. The CDR3 is 12 amino acids. The DNA for the CDR3 is TGTGCCAGCAGCCAGACAAATCAGCCCCAGCATTTT. It is translated as CASSQTNQPQHF.

This clonotype was observed a few times. The chain recombines TRBV14 with TRBJ2-1; TRBD2 agrees at 12 bases. CDR1 SGHDN and CDR2 FVKESK come from the germline V gene. J was trimmed by 4 bases and V by 2 bases; bases with no gene match: 3. CDR3 length equals 16 residues. Written as DNA, the CDR3 is TGTGCCAGCAGCCAACTAGCGGGGGGGCCTTACAATGAGCAGTTCTTC. This gives the protein CASSQLAGGPYNEQFF.

In its sample, this clonotype was seen many times. An end of the junction does not agree with germline; a read error may underlie this. V and J are TRBV7-9 and TRBJ1-4; no reliable D call. Germline lookup yields CDR1 SEHNR and CDR2 FQNEAQ (reference sequence). This CDR3 region has 13 residues. CDR3 in amino acids: CASSIATNEKLFF. The CDR3 bases are TGTGCCAGCAGCATAGCAACTAATGAAAAACTGTTTTTT.

The CDR3 loop is CSARDARDRESYSNQPQHF. Written as DNA, the CDR3 is TGCAGTGCTAGGGACGCCCGGGACAGGGAAAGCTATAGCAATCAGCCCCAGCATTTT. V is TRBV20-1 and J is TRBJ1-5; TRBD1 matches 9 bases. Looked up from germline, CDR1 is DFQATT and CDR2 is SNEGSKA (reference sequence). The CDR3 consists of 19 residues. J lost 0 bases, V lost 3 bases, and 15 bases had no gene match.

The rearrangement uses TRBV7-2 and TRBJ2-1; TRBD2 matches 9 bases. The CDR3 is 14 amino acids. The junction had 6 bases not matched to a gene; V was cut back by 4 bases and J by 8 bases. CDR1 SGHTA and CDR2 FQGNSA come from the germline V gene. The CDR3 is CASSSGLATDEQFF. CDR3 bases: TGTGCCAGCAGCTCGGGACTAGCTACGGATGAGCAGTTCTTC.

The CDR3 is CASSLAWTAEAFF. The CDR3 coding sequence is TGTGCCAGCAGCTTAGCGTGGACCGCCGAAGCTTTCTTT. The J gene is TRBJ1-1, the V gene TRBV7-2; no firm D call. The CDR3 runs to 13 residues. V dropped 0 bases and J dropped 8 bases, with 10 bases sitting between them. From germline, CDR1 is SGHTA and CDR2 FQGNSA.

The chain carries TRBV12-3 or TRBV12-4 and TRBJ2-7, with 8 nucleotides matching TRBD1. Trimming at V came to 2 bases and at J to 6 bases, leaving 6 bases not matched to a gene. The CDR3 length is 14 residues. The CDR3, as DNA: TGTGCCAGCAGTTTACAGGGGGCACTCACCGAGCAGTACTTC. Encoded protein: CASSLQGALTEQYF.

This clonotype came up a few times. The chain has TRBV14 and TRBJ2-3, with 11 nucleotides matching TRBD2. V gave up 3 bases and J gave up 8 bases; unmatched junction bases: 16. Germline CDR1 and CDR2: SGHDN and FVKESK. CDR3 length: 18 amino acids. DNA for the CDR3: TGTGCCAGCAGCCAGGATAGCGGGGGGGGCCCCCGCACTGGTACGCAGTATTTT. Its protein product is CASSQDSGGGPRTGTQYF. The full variable domain, rest sourced from reference TRBV14 and TRBJ2-3, is EAGVTQFPSHSVIEKGQTVTLRCDPISGHDNLYWYRRVMGKEIKFLLHFVKESKQDESGMPNNRFLAERTGGTYSTLKVQPAELEDSGVYFCASSQDSGGGPRTGTQYFGPGTRLTVL.

This clonotype was picked up a small number of times. The chain employs TRBV4-1 and TRBJ1-1, with D unresolved. The CDR3 length is 15 residues. Germline loops: CDR1 MGHRA, CDR2 YSYEKL. Trimming removed 0 bases at V and 2 bases at J, with 10 bases between. The CDR3 DNA reads TGCGCCAGCAGCCAAGAACAGATTACTAACACTGAAGCTTTCTTT. Translated: CASSQEQITNTEAFF.

This clonotype was seen more than once but under ten times. The chain couples TRBV20-1 to TRBJ2-7; D ambiguous. CDR3 length equals 15 residues. V was cut by 1 base and J by 0 bases, with 13 bases left in between. From germline, CDR1 is DFQATT and CDR2 SNEGSKA (reference sequence). CDR3 bases: TGCAGTGCTAGAGCCCCGGTGGGGTTCTCCTACGAGCAGTACTTC. Amino acids: CSARAPVGFSYEQYF.

This clonotype came up many times. V gene TRBV30 combines with J gene TRBJ1-2; D is ambiguous. This CDR3 comprises 13 residues. With 2 bases removed from V and 6 bases from J, the gap between germline ends came to 13 bases. Germline V gene data show CDR1 as GTSNPN and CDR2 as SVGIG (reference sequence). The DNA for the CDR3 is TGTGCCTGGAGTCCAGTGGGGTATGATGGCTACACCTTC. Protein product: CAWSPVGYDGYTF.

The J gene is TRBJ1-2, the V gene TRBV7-9; no clear D gene. Between the trimmed V and J ends, which lost 3 bases and 4 bases, there was a span of 6 bases. Per the germline V gene, CDR1 is SEHNR and CDR2 is FQNEAQ (reference sequence). This CDR3 spans 12 amino acids. The CDR3 DNA reads as TGTGCCAGCAGCTTTTCCAGCTATGGCTACACCTTC. It encodes CASSFSSYGYTF.

This clonotype showed up just a few times. CDR3 sequence reads: CASSYSRLGTEAFF. In DNA, the CDR3 is TGTGCCAGCAGTTATTCTAGACTGGGCACTGAAGCTTTCTTT. The chain recombines TRBV27 with TRBJ1-1; no firm D call. The CDR3 contains 14 residues. Trimming removed 4 bases from V and 4 bases from J, with 13 bases in between. CDR1 is MNHEY, CDR2 SMNVEV, per germline (reference sequence).

This clonotype was seen more than once but under ten times. The rearrangement joins TRBV27 to TRBJ1-2; the D is unclear. CDR1 MNHEY and CDR2 SMNVEV come from the germline V gene (reference sequence). There are 14 residues in the CDR3. Deletions cut 0 bases from V and 3 bases from J, with 8 bases between. The CDR3 is CASSLSGRYYGYTF. The CDR3 bases are TGTGCCAGCAGTTTATCGGGCAGATACTATGGCTACACCTTC.

There are many counts of this clonotype. The chain joins TRBV10-3 to TRBJ1-5, with 9 bases identical to TRBD1. Unmatched junction bases numbered 10, after V lost 3 bases and J lost 13 bases. Germline V gives CDR1 ENHRY, CDR2 SYGVKD. This CDR3 has 14 amino acids. The CDR3 spells CAISDEIHRGQQHF. The DNA for the CDR3 is TGTGCCATCAGTGACGAAATTCACAGGGGGCAACAGCATTTT.

The chain uses TRBV29-1 and TRBJ2-7; D possibly corresponds to TRBD2 (5 bases). V was pared by 4 bases and J by 3 bases, with 16 bases between. CDR1 is SQVTM, CDR2 ANQGSEA, per germline. This CDR3 contains 14 residues. Here the CDR3 reads CSVVSGMHIYEQYF. The CDR3 nucleotides are TGCAGCGTTGTTTCCGGGATGCACATCTACGAGCAGTACTTC.

The chain links TRBV7-9 to TRBJ2-2; 9 bases are a match to TRBD1. The germline V gene has CDR1 SEHNR and CDR2 FQNEAQ (reference sequence). V was clipped by 5 bases and J by 2 bases; unmatched bases: 6. There are 16 residues in the CDR3. The CDR3 sequence: CASSATGGLNTGELFF. CDR3 nucleotide sequence: TGTGCCAGCAGCGCCACAGGGGGCTTAAACACCGGGGAGCTGTTTTTT.

This clonotype showed up just a few times. This chain links TRBV12-3 or TRBV12-4 with TRBJ2-7, with 8 bases matching TRBD1. With 1 base clipped from V and 4 bases from J, the junction kept 3 bases outside the gene matches. The CDR3 consists of 14 residues. The CDR3 loop reads CASSLDRGKYEQYF. CDR3 coding DNA: TGTGCCAGCAGTTTAGACAGGGGGAAGTACGAGCAGTACTTC.